Each of the 27 T cell receptor beta chains below was sequenced from the same sample in a study of T-cell memory formation after mild COVID-19. TCRdb fed the 5' RACE reads into MiXCR, producing one record per CDR3 protein. This sample has 100,000 to 130,000 distinct CDR3 sequences, with roughly 14% found just once. Input material: PBMCs or a T cell subset sorted from them (not recorded which). These receptors originate from a man between 18 and 29 years old who had mild COVID-19 (a few samples of this study predate the infection). Cell type and time point are not known.

J is TRBJ2-7 and V is TRBV28; 7 nucleotides align to TRBD1. The CDR3 totals 13 residues. Germline CDR1 reads MDHEN; CDR2 reads SYDVKM. J lost 3 bases, V lost 7 bases, and 6 bases had no gene match. This chain's CDR3 is CASTDRANYEQYV. The CDR3 DNA sequence: TGTGCCAGCACCGACAGGGCGAACTACGAGCAGTACGTC.

This chain links TRBV12-5 with TRBJ2-1; D tentatively reads TRBD1 or TRBD2 (6 bases each). CDR1 is LGHNT and CDR2 is FRNRAP in the germline V gene. The CDR3 is 15 residues long. V was pared by 6 bases and J by 7 bases, with 19 bases between. The CDR3 is CASGYGRGTGNEQFF. Here the CDR3 DNA reads TGTGCTAGTGGGTACGGTAGGGGGACTGGGAATGAGCAGTTCTTC. Full variable domain (outside the CDR3, taken from reference TRBV12-5 and TRBJ2-1): DARVTQTPRHKVTEMGQEVTMRCQPILGHNTVFWYRQTMMQGLELLAYFRNRAPLDDSGMPKDRFSAEMPDATLATLKIQPSEPRDSAVYFCASGYGRGTGNEQFFGPGTRLTVL.

This clonotype has just a few counts. The chain uses TRBV7-8 and TRBJ1-5; no reliable D call. Germline CDR1 SGHVS, CDR2 FQNEAQ. CDR3 length: 16 amino acids. V shed 2 bases and J shed 0 bases, with 11 bases lying between them. Here the CDR3 DNA reads TGTGCCAGCAGCTTACTAAAGAGTTATAGCAATCAGCCCCAGCATTTT. It is translated as CASSLLKSYSNQPQHF.

This clonotype was observed a handful of times. The chain couples TRBV5-1 to TRBJ1-1; D not certain. Trimming left V 4 bases short and J 0 bases short, with 13 bases between. CDR1 SGHRS and CDR2 YFSETQ come from the germline V gene. The CDR3 spans 15 residues. The CDR3 DNA follows: TGCGCCAGCAGCGAGAAGGTGAGCATGAACACTGAAGCTTTCTTT. It codes for CASSEKVSMNTEAFF.

This chain connects TRBV5-5 to TRBJ1-2, with a tentative D call TRBD1 (6 bases). Looked up from germline, CDR1 is SGHKS and CDR2 is YYEKEE (reference sequence). The CDR3 has 12 amino acids. V dropped 3 bases and J dropped 8 bases, with 11 bases sitting between them. The chain's CDR3 is CASSYGQKGYTF. The CDR3, as DNA: TGTGCCAGCAGCTACGGACAGAAGGGCTACACCTTC.

The table lists this clonotype with a few counts. This chain joins TRBV10-3 and TRBJ2-3, with 10 nucleotides matching TRBD2. CDR3 length equals 17 residues. Germline CDR1 reads ENHRY; CDR2 reads SYGVKD. The V and J ends lost 5 bases and 4 bases, in that order; junction bases with no gene match: 12. Here the CDR3 reads CAISSHAERGGADTQYF. As DNA, the CDR3 is TGTGCCATCAGTTCTCACGCGGAGCGGGGGGGTGCAGATACGCAGTATTTT.

The chain links TRBV4-1 to TRBJ2-2; D remains ambiguous. CDR3 length: 13 amino acids. V lost 4 bases to trimming and J lost 4 bases, with 7 bases between them. From germline, CDR1 is MGHRA and CDR2 YSYEKL. CDR3 protein: CASSRGRTGELFF. The CDR3 nucleotides are TGCGCCAGCAGCCGTGGACGCACCGGGGAGCTGTTTTTT.

This clonotype was counted between two and nine times. This chain connects TRBV20-1 to TRBJ2-3, with a possible D match to TRBD1 (6 bases). Germline-derived CDR1 and CDR2 are DFQATT and SNEGSKA (reference sequence). This CDR3 spans 13 amino acids. The V end lost 3 bases, the J end lost 3 bases, and 10 bases lay between the germline ends. The CDR3 DNA follows: TGCAGTGCTAGCCCGGACAGAACAGATACGCAGTATTTT. Protein: CSASPDRTDTQYF.

The chain couples TRBV15 to TRBJ2-2; D possibly corresponds to TRBD2 (7 bases). In germline, CDR1 is LNHNV, CDR2 YYDKDF (reference sequence). The CDR3 totals 16 residues. V was pared by 1 base and J by 4 bases, with 13 bases between. CDR3 sequence reads: CATSRVGGRSTGELFF. The DNA for the CDR3 is TGTGCCACCAGCAGAGTGGGGGGGCGAAGCACCGGGGAGCTGTTTTTT.

This clonotype came up a few times. The chain uses TRBV6-5 and TRBJ1-4; no reliable D call. This CDR3 contains 15 residues. Germline CDR1 MNHEY, CDR2 SVGAGI. Trimming removed 2 bases from V and 7 bases from J, with 14 bases in between. The CDR3 bases are TGTGCCAGCAGTTACACGCCGGGGATGAGTGAAAAACTGTTTTTT. It translates to CASSYTPGMSEKLFF.

This clonotype was observed a few times. This chain joins TRBV7-9 and TRBJ2-5; 11 nucleotides agree with TRBD2. This CDR3 is built from 16 residues. Unmatched junction bases numbered 6, after V lost 4 bases and J lost 2 bases. Germline V gene sequence: CDR1 SEHNR, CDR2 FQNEAQ (reference sequence). The CDR3 is CASSSRGLAEQETQYF. The DNA for the CDR3 is TGTGCCAGCAGCTCTCGGGGACTAGCGGAACAAGAGACCCAGTACTTC.

The chain combines TRBV9 with TRBJ2-2; D possibly corresponds to TRBD2 (5 bases). V was shortened by 3 bases and J by 0 bases, with 9 bases between the two germline ends. Germline values: CDR1 SGDLS, CDR2 YYNGEE. There are 15 residues in the CDR3. CDR3 in DNA: TGTGCCAGCAGCGGTACGGGGTCGAACACCGGGGAGCTGTTTTTT. Its translation: CASSGTGSNTGELFF.

V usage is TRBV20-1 and J usage is TRBJ2-7, with 7 nucleotides matching TRBD1. This CDR3 spans 15 amino acids. Germline V CDR1 and CDR2: DFQATT, SNEGSKA (reference sequence). Unmatched junction bases numbered 5, after V lost 0 bases and J lost 0 bases. This chain's CDR3 is CSARDLDRTSYEQYF. CDR3 sequence (DNA): TGCAGTGCTAGAGATCTGGACAGGACCTCCTACGAGCAGTACTTC.

This clonotype has more than one count but fewer than ten. V and J are TRBV7-2 and TRBJ2-3; D is uncertain. Germline V gives CDR1 SGHTA, CDR2 FQGNSA. CDR3 length equals 16 residues. V was shortened by 6 bases and J by 2 bases, with 18 bases between the two germline ends. The CDR3 nucleotides are TGTGCCAGCAGTTCGACTCGATCCTTTCTCACAGATACGCAGTATTTT. Its protein is CASSSTRSFLTDTQYF.

With respect to this clonotype: Possible read error: a much larger clone is one base away. The rearrangement joins TRBV5-1 to TRBJ2-1; tentatively, D is TRBD2 (6 bases). The germline CDR1 and CDR2 sequences are SGHRS and YFSETQ. The CDR3 has 12 amino acids. V gave up 4 bases and J gave up 10 bases, with 12 bases separating them. The CDR3 coding sequence is TGCGCCAGCAGCCAAATGGGAGGCGAGCAGTTCTTC. It codes for CASSQMGGEQFF.

V usage is TRBV27 and J usage is TRBJ1-1; weak D call: TRBD1 (6 bases). Germline CDR1 MNHEY, CDR2 SMNVEV (reference sequence). This CDR3 has 13 amino acids. V was shortened by 3 bases and J by 6 bases, with 11 bases between the two germline ends. The CDR3 protein is CASSLAGGSEAFF. Here the CDR3 DNA reads TGTGCCAGCAGTTTGGCCGGGGGCTCTGAAGCTTTCTTT.

The chain links TRBV15 to TRBJ1-2; 8 nucleotides agree with TRBD1. The germline V gene encodes CDR1 LNHNV and CDR2 YYDKDF (reference sequence). The CDR3 runs to 15 residues. Germline trimming cut 5 bases from V and 6 bases from J; bases unmatched to any gene: 11. CDR3 DNA: TGTGCCACCAGCCCGGCAAGGGACAGGTCAAATGGCTACACCTTC. Protein sequence: CATSPARDRSNGYTF.

This clonotype was detected a few times. The rearrangement joins TRBV27 to TRBJ2-5, with TRBD1 identical over 9 bases. The CDR3 extends over 15 amino acids. Germline-derived CDR1 and CDR2 are MNHEY and SMNVEV (reference sequence). V was pared by 2 bases and J by 1 base, with 2 bases of the junction left unmatched. The CDR3 coding sequence is TGTGCCAGCAGTTTAGGGACAGGGATCCAAGAGACCCAGTACTTC. Translated: CASSLGTGIQETQYF.

The table lists this clonotype with a few counts. This rearrangement joins TRBV11-1 to TRBJ2-7; the D gene is possibly TRBD1 (6 bases). There are 12 residues in the CDR3. V dropped 5 bases and J dropped 5 bases, with 10 bases sitting between them. Per germline, CDR1 SGHAT and CDR2 FQDESV (reference sequence). The CDR3 nucleotides read TGTGCCAGCAGCCCGCAGGGGAACGAGCAGTACGTC. Its protein is CASSPQGNEQYV.

This clonotype has only a few counts. V usage is TRBV4-1 and J usage is TRBJ2-3, with D hard to call. The CDR3 runs 14 residues. Trimming cost V 0 bases and J 6 bases, with 10 bases left between them. Germline values: CDR1 MGHRA, CDR2 YSYEKL. For the CDR3, the DNA is TGCGCCAGCAGCCAAGACCCGGGTACGGATACGCAGTATTTT. Its protein product is CASSQDPGTDTQYF.

In this sample, this clonotype turned up many times. V usage is TRBV4-1 and J usage is TRBJ2-1; TRBD2 matches 7 bases. Germline V lookup: CDR1 MGHRA, CDR2 YSYEKL. V shed 0 bases and J 4 bases; nucleotides not matched to a gene: 6. The CDR3 consists of 16 residues. CDR3 region: CASSQDQLAAYNEQFF. CDR3 nucleotide sequence: TGCGCCAGCAGCCAAGATCAGCTAGCGGCTTACAATGAGCAGTTCTTC.

This clonotype has just a few counts. The rearrangement uses TRBV29-1 and TRBJ1-2, with a possible D match to TRBD1 (5 bases). This CDR3 spans 13 amino acids. Trimming removed 7 bases from V and 8 bases from J, with 20 bases in between. Looked up from germline, CDR1 is SQVTM and CDR2 is ANQGSEA. The CDR3 reads CSAQGPVNTGYTF. DNA of the CDR3: TGCAGCGCCCAGGGCCCTGTTAACACGGGCTACACCTTC.

This sequence joins TRBV6-5 and TRBJ1-4; a weak D match, TRBD1 (6 bases). Germline CDR1 and CDR2: MNHEY and SVGAGI. CDR3 length equals 15 residues. V was shortened by 10 bases and J by 5 bases, with 20 bases between the two germline ends. This CDR3 reads CATGLGAYDNEKLFF. CDR3 nucleotide sequence: TGTGCCACGGGCTTGGGGGCGTATGACAATGAAAAACTGTTTTTT.

This clonotype was detected many times. The V and J genes are TRBV6-5 and TRBJ2-2; 7 positions agree with TRBD2. J was trimmed by 2 bases and V by 5 bases; bases with no gene match: 5. The CDR3 has 15 residues. The germline V gene encodes CDR1 MNHEY and CDR2 SVGAGI. The CDR3 region is CASSPAGANTGELFF. The CDR3 DNA reads TGTGCCAGCAGTCCCGCGGGAGCTAACACCGGGGAGCTGTTTTTT.

The rearrangement links TRBV4-1 to TRBJ2-3; the D is unclear. Trimming removed 4 bases at V and 8 bases at J, with 13 bases between. Germline assignment: CDR1 MGHRA and CDR2 YSYEKL. The CDR3 contains 13 residues. The CDR3 reads CASSRPDLVTQYF. The CDR3 DNA reads TGCGCCAGCAGCCGACCCGACTTGGTTACGCAGTATTTT.

There are many counts of this clonotype. J is TRBJ2-1 and V is TRBV5-1; TRBD1 aligns across 11 bases. CDR3 size: 15 residues. Germline V CDR1 and CDR2: SGHRS, YFSETQ. V gave up 0 bases and J gave up 8 bases; unmatched junction bases: 4. CDR3 sequence reads: CASSLEGQGGDEQFF. CDR3 sequence (DNA): TGCGCCAGCAGCTTGGAGGGACAGGGGGGGGATGAGCAGTTCTTC. The complete variable domain, with remaining parts taken from reference TRBV5-1 and TRBJ2-1, reads KAGVTQTPRYLIKTRGQQVTLSCSPISGHRSVSWYQQTPGQGLQFLFEYFSETQRNKGNFPGRFSGRQFSNSRSEMNVSTLELGDSALYLCASSLEGQGGDEQFFGPGTRLTVL.

This clonotype was seen many times. The chain recombines TRBV28 with TRBJ2-5, with D tentatively TRBD1 (6 bases). This CDR3 is 15 amino acids long. With 2 bases removed from V and 0 bases from J, the gap between germline ends came to 10 bases. The germline V gene has CDR1 MDHEN and CDR2 SYDVKM. The CDR3 bases are TGTGCCAGCAGTTTACGACAGGTGTACCAAGAGACCCAGTACTTC. It yields the protein CASSLRQVYQETQYF.